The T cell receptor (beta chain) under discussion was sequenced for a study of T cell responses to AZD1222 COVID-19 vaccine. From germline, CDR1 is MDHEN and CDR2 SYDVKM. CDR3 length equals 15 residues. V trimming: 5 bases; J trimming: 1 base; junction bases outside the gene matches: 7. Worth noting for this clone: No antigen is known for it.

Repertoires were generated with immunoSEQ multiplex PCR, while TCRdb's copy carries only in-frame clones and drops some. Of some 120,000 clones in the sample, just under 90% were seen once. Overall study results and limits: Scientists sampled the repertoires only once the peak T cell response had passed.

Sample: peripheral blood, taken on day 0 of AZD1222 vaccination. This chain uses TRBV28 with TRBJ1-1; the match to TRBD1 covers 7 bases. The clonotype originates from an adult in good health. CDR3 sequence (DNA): TGTGCCAGCAGTCCCCTGACAGGGAGGAACACTGAAGCTTTCTTT. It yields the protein CASSPLTGRNTEAFF.